One sample yielded the 23 T cell receptor beta chains listed below, sequenced in a study of blood T cell repertoires in COVID-19. Sequenced by immunoSEQ multiplex PCR; TCRdb stores in-frame clones only, minus some. The repertoire holds some 68,000 clones, with approximately 88% as singletons. The sequencing sample was made of peripheral blood. The receptors were gathered from a human donor in a cohort sampled during active COVID-19.

V is TRBV6-5 and J is TRBJ1-5; 7 nucleotides line up with TRBD1. The CDR3 runs to 13 residues. CDR1 is MNHEY, CDR2 SVGAGI, per germline. With V trimmed by 8 bases and J by 7 bases, 8 bases remained unmatched. CDR3 amino acids: CASVATGYQPQHF. The CDR3 bases are TGTGCCAGCGTTGCGACAGGGTACCAGCCCCAGCATTTT.

The rearrangement uses TRBV6-1 and TRBJ2-3; 10 positions match TRBD2. The CDR3 totals 15 residues. V lost 6 bases and J lost 3; bases outside the gene matches: 6. The germline V gene encodes CDR1 MNHNS and CDR2 SASEGT. CDR3 coding DNA: TGTGCCAGCAGCCTCGGACTAGCGGAAACAGATACGCAGTATTTT. Translation gives CASSLGLAETDTQYF.

The rearrangement links TRBV21-1 to TRBJ1-6. TRBV21-1 is assigned pseudogene status. The CDR3 covers 13 residues. As DNA, the CDR3 is TGTGCCAGCAGCAGGGGGGTCCATTCACCCCTCCACTTT. Translated: CASSRGVHSPLHF.

V and J are TRBV27 and TRBJ1-2; 8 bases map to TRBD1. V shed 6 bases, J shed 3 bases, and the junction held 3 bases outside the gene matches. CDR1 MNHEY and CDR2 SMNVEV come from the germline V gene (reference sequence). This CDR3 comprises 13 residues. The CDR3 reads CASRLDRDYGYTF. In nucleotides, the CDR3 is TGTGCCAGCAGATTGGACAGGGACTATGGCTACACCTTC.

The CDR3: CASSYSFRHQETQYF. For the CDR3, the DNA is TGTGCCAGCAGTTACTCGTTCAGGCATCAAGAGACCCAGTACTTC. This sequence joins TRBV6-5 and TRBJ2-5; D unresolved. The germline CDR1 and CDR2 sequences are MNHEY and SVGAGI. Trimming left V 0 bases short and J 2 bases short, with 10 bases between. The CDR3 is 15 residues long.

The CDR3: CASRDAQGGTEAFF. The DNA for the CDR3 is TGTGCCAGCAGGGACGCACAGGGGGGCACTGAAGCTTTCTTT. J is TRBJ1-1 and V is TRBV6-5; 8 bases align to TRBD1. The ends lost 6 bases at V and 4 bases at J; junction bases unmatched: 7. The V gene's germline CDR1 is MNHEY and CDR2 SVGAGI. The CDR3 spans 14 residues.

The CDR3 protein is CASSLESGIGDTQYF. DNA of the CDR3: TGCGCCAGCAGCCTCGAAAGCGGGATAGGAGATACGCAGTATTTT. The chain recombines TRBV5-1 with TRBJ2-3, with TRBD2 identical over 7 bases. CDR1 is SGHRS and CDR2 is YFSETQ in the germline V gene. The CDR3 consists of 15 residues. Losses at the gene ends were 4 bases for V and 5 bases for J; bases not matched to a gene: 10.

The chain carries TRBV7-2 and TRBJ2-7; TRBD1 might be the D (5 bases). The V end was cut by 5 bases, the J end by 0 bases, with 8 bases between. The CDR3 is 13 amino acids. The germline gives CDR1 SGHTA, CDR2 FQGNSA. The CDR3 region is CASSTRVSYEQYF. In DNA form, the CDR3 reads TGTGCCAGCAGCACCAGGGTCTCCTACGAGCAGTACTTC.

This clone appeared once. J is TRBJ2-1 and V is TRBV7-2; the match to TRBD1 covers 9 bases. Germline V gene data show CDR1 as SGHTA and CDR2 as FQGNSA. After removal of 5 bases from V and 2 bases from J, the junction contained 10 bases not matched to a gene. This CDR3 region has 17 residues. In nucleotides, the CDR3 is TGTGCCAGCAGCCCTCGGACAGGGGTAAGGACCTACAATGAGCAGTTCTTC. Amino acids: CASSPRTGVRTYNEQFF.

The chain carries TRBV5-1 and TRBJ2-5; possible D gene TRBD2, 7 bases. Germline V gene lookup returns CDR1 SGHRS and CDR2 YFSETQ. The CDR3 contains 15 residues. V was clipped by 4 bases and J by 7 bases, with 20 bases between them. In nucleotides, the CDR3 is TGCGCCAGCAGCCCTGAGGGGGGGTCTTGGGGGACCCAGTACTTC. This translates into CASSPEGGSWGTQYF.

This clone has just a few counts. Here the CDR3 DNA reads TGTGCCAGCAGTTTACGGCAGGGTACCCCTACTACCTATGGCTACACCTTC. It is translated as CASSLRQGTPTTYGYTF. The chain has TRBV27 and TRBJ1-2; perhaps TRBD1 as D (5 bases). Germline CDR1 is MNHEY and CDR2 is SMNVEV (reference sequence). Trimming cost V 2 bases and J 4 bases, with 20 bases left between them. The CDR3 loop spans 17 amino acids.

In DNA form, the CDR3 reads TGTGCCAGCAGCCCCCTTAGGGACAAGATTTCACCCCTCCACTTT. Translation: CASSPLRDKISPLHF. This chain links TRBV7-9 with TRBJ1-6; D is perhaps TRBD1 (6 bases). V lost 5 bases and J lost 9, with 17 bases in between. CDR1 and CDR2 (germline): SEHNR, FQNEAQ (reference sequence). The CDR3 length is 15 residues.

This chain joins TRBV19 and TRBJ1-1; D gene unclear. This CDR3 is built from 11 residues. Per germline, CDR1 LNHDA and CDR2 SQIVND (reference sequence). V shed 7 bases and J shed 4 bases, with 7 bases lying between them. CDR3 sequence (DNA): TGTGCCAGTAACGGTGGCACTGAAGCTTTCTTT. As protein: CASNGGTEAFF.

The rearrangement joins TRBV28 to TRBJ1-5; D may be TRBD1 (5 bases). Trimming took off 3 bases at V and 1 base at J, with 13 bases between the two ends. Germline CDR1 MDHEN, CDR2 SYDVKM. The CDR3 has 16 residues. The CDR3 is CASSFQGKKSNQPQHF. CDR3 DNA sequence: TGTGCCAGCAGTTTTCAGGGAAAGAAAAGCAATCAGCCCCAGCATTTT. Full variable domain (rest looked up from reference TRBV28 and TRBJ1-5): DVKVTQSSRYLVKRTGEKVFLECVQDMDHENMFWYRQDPGLGLRLIYFSYDVKMKEKGDIPEGYSVSREKKERFSLILESASTNQTSMYLCASSFQGKKSNQPQHFGDGTRLSIL.

The genes are TRBV9 and TRBJ2-1; 8 bases agree with TRBD2. In germline, CDR1 is SGDLS, CDR2 YYNGEE. This CDR3 has 16 residues. Losses at the gene ends were 0 bases for V and 9 bases for J; bases not matched to a gene: 11. CDR3 protein: CASSVVTGGPGVEQFF. As DNA, the CDR3 is TGTGCCAGCAGCGTAGTGACGGGAGGGCCCGGGGTTGAGCAGTTCTTC.

The chain links TRBV19 to TRBJ1-2; TRBD1 might be the D (5 bases). The V gene lost 5 bases and the J gene lost 5 bases, with 12 bases spanning the gap. There are 13 residues in the CDR3. CDR1 is LNHDA and CDR2 is SQIVND in the germline V gene (reference sequence). CDR3 amino acids: CASSAGTFYGYTF. Here the CDR3 DNA reads TGTGCCAGTAGTGCAGGGACTTTTTATGGCTACACCTTC.

This clone has only a few counts. The chain employs TRBV18 and TRBJ2-7, with 7 nucleotides matching TRBD2. The J segment lost 3 bases and the V segment lost 3 bases, leaving 5 bases of the junction unmatched. The CDR3 has 14 residues. CDR1 is KGHSH, CDR2 LQKENI, per germline. CDR3 amino acids: CASSPRGDYYEQYF. CDR3 in DNA: TGTGCCAGCTCACCCCGAGGGGACTACTACGAGCAGTACTTC.

This clone was seen a single time. The V and J genes are TRBV28 and TRBJ2-7; maybe TRBD1 (6 bases). This CDR3 region has 14 residues. Germline loops: CDR1 MDHEN, CDR2 SYDVKM. V was trimmed by 6 bases and J by 3 bases, leaving 15 bases between them. CDR3 nucleotides: TGTGCCAGCAGGTCGGACCGGGACATCTACGAGCAGTACTTC. The encoded protein is CASRSDRDIYEQYF.

The chain combines TRBV7-2 with TRBJ2-1; no firm D call. The ends were cut back, 4 bases at V and 2 bases at J, with 12 bases in the middle. Looked up from germline, CDR1 is SGHTA and CDR2 is FQGNSA. CDR3 size: 15 residues. The CDR3 DNA reads as TGTGCCAGCAGCTCGAACGGAGATCCCTACAATGAGCAGTTCTTC. Protein sequence: CASSSNGDPYNEQFF.

A single count supports this clone. The chain couples TRBV7-2 to TRBJ2-5; tentative D call: TRBD2 (6 bases). CDR1 and CDR2 from the germline V gene are SGHTA and FQGNSA. CDR3 length: 14 amino acids. V lost 5 bases, J lost 5 bases, and 15 bases lay in between. The CDR3 here is CASSAGLNMETQYF. In DNA form, the CDR3 reads TGTGCCAGCAGCGCGGGACTTAATATGGAGACCCAGTACTTC.

V gene TRBV28 combines with J gene TRBJ2-7; possible D gene TRBD2, 6 bases. This CDR3 comprises 15 residues. CDR1 and CDR2 (germline): MDHEN, SYDVKM. The V end lost 7 bases, the J end lost 4 bases, and 20 bases lay between the germline ends. The CDR3 spells CASTPAEAGLYEQYF. The CDR3 DNA reads TGTGCCAGCACCCCTGCGGAGGCGGGGTTGTACGAGCAGTACTTC.

This sequence joins TRBV6-5 and TRBJ1-2, with TRBD1 matching over 10 bases. The trim removed 4 bases at V and 2 bases at J, leaving 4 bases unmatched. Germline V lookup: CDR1 MNHEY, CDR2 SVGAGI. CDR3 size: 15 residues. For the CDR3, the DNA is TGTGCCAGCAGTTGGACAGGGGGGCGAAACTATGGCTACACCTTC. It codes for CASSWTGGRNYGYTF.

The sample holds one count of this clone. V is TRBV5-4 and J is TRBJ2-3; 10 nucleotides align to TRBD1. Per the germline V gene, CDR1 is SGHNT and CDR2 is YYREEE (reference sequence). After removal of 4 bases from V and 1 base from J, the junction contained 9 bases not matched to a gene. CDR3 length equals 17 residues. CDR3 in amino acids: CASSTGQGPRGTDTQYF. The CDR3 bases are TGTGCCAGCAGCACGGGACAGGGGCCGCGGGGCACAGATACGCAGTATTTT.